This T cell receptor beta chain was found in a study of siplizumab effects on memory and regulatory T cells. Sequencing was performed with immunoSEQ multiplex PCR; in TCRdb, only in-frame clones are kept and a portion is missing. In the table there are approximately 65,000 clones, around 79% of which are singletons. Germline assignment: CDR1 MNHNS and CDR2 SASEGT. The length of the CDR3 is 14 residues. V shed 7 bases and J shed 4 bases, with 13 bases lying between them. The sample comprised memory CD4+ T cells sorted from blood. This sequence joins TRBV6-1 and TRBJ1-4, with unresolved D. This TCR was recovered from a human donor in good health. The DNA of the CDR3 is TGTGCCAGCATCCGACCGGTCCTTAATGAAAAACTGTTTTTT. Protein sequence: CASIRPVLNEKLFF.